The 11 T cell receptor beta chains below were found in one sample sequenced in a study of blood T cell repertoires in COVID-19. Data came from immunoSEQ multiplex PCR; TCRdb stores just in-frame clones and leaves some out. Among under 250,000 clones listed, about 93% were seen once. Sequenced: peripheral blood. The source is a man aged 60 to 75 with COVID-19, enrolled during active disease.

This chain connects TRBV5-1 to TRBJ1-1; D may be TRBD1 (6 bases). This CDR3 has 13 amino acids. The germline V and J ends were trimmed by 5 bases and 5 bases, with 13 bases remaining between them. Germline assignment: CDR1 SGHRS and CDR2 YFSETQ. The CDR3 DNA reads TGCGCCAGCAGTGTACAGGGTGGGACTGAAGCTTTCTTT. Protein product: CASSVQGGTEAFF. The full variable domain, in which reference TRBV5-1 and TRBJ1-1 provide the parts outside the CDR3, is KAGVTQTPRYLIKTRGQQVTLSCSPISGHRSVSWYQQTPGQGLQFLFEYFSETQRNKGNFPGRFSGRQFSNSRSEMNVSTLELGDSALYLCASSVQGGTEAFFGQGTRLTVV.

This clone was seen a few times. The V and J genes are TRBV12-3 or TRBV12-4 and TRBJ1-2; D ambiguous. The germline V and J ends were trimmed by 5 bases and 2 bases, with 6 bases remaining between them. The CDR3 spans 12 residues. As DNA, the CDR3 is TGTGCCAGCAGTCCTAACAACTATGGCTACACCTTC. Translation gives CASSPNNYGYTF.

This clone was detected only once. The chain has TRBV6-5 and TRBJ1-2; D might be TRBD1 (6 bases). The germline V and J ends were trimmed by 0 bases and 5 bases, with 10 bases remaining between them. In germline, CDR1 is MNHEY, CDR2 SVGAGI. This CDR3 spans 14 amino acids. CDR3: CASSYSTGPYGYTF. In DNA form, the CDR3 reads TGTGCCAGCAGTTACTCCACAGGGCCATATGGCTACACCTTC.

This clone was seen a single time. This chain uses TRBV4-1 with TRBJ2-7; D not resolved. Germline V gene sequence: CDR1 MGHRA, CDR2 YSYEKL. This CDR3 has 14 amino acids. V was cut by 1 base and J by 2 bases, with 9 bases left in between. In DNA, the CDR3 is TGCGCCAGCAGCCAAGCCGCAGACACCTACGAGCAGTACTTC. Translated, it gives CASSQAADTYEQYF.

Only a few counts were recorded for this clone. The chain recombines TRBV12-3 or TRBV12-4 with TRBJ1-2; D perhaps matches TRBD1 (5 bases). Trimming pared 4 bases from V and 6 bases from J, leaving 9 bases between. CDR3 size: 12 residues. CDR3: CASSWGEDGYTF. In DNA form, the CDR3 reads TGTGCCAGCAGTTGGGGGGAGGATGGCTACACCTTC.

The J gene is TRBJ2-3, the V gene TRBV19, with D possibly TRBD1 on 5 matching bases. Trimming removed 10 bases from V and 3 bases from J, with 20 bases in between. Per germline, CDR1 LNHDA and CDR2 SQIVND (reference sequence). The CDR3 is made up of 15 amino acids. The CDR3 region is CATTDQGARTDTQYF. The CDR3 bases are TGTGCCACAACGGACCAGGGCGCCCGAACAGATACGCAGTATTTT.

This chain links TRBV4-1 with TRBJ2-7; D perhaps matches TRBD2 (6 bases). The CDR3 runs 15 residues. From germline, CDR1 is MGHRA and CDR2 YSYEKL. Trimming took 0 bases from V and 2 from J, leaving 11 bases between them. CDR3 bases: TGCGCCAGCAGCCAAGATTCTGGAGGGGCCTACGAGCAGTACTTC. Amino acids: CASSQDSGGAYEQYF.

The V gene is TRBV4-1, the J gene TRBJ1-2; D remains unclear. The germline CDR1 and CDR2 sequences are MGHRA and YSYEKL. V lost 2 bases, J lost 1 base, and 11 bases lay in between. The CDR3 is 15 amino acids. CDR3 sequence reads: CASSQLPQLNYGYTF. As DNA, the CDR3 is TGCGCCAGCAGCCAACTTCCACAGCTTAACTATGGCTACACCTTC.

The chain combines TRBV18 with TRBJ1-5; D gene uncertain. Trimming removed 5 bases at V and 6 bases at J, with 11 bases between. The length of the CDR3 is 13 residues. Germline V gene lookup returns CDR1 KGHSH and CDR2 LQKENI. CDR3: CASSSYGGQPQHF. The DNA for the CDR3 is TGTGCCAGCTCATCCTACGGAGGTCAGCCCCAGCATTTT.

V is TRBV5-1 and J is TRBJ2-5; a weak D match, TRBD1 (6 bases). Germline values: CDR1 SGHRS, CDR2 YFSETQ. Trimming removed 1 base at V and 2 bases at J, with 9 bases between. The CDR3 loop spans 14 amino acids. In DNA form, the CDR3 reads TGCGCCAGCAGCTTGAGGGGGTTACAAGAGACCCAGTACTTC. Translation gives CASSLRGLQETQYF.

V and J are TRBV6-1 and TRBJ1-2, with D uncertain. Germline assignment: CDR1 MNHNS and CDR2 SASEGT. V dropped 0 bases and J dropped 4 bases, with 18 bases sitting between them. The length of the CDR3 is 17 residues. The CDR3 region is CASSEALRLRVGYGYTF. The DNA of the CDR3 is TGTGCCAGCAGTGAAGCGCTTCGTTTGAGGGTTGGCTATGGCTACACCTTC.